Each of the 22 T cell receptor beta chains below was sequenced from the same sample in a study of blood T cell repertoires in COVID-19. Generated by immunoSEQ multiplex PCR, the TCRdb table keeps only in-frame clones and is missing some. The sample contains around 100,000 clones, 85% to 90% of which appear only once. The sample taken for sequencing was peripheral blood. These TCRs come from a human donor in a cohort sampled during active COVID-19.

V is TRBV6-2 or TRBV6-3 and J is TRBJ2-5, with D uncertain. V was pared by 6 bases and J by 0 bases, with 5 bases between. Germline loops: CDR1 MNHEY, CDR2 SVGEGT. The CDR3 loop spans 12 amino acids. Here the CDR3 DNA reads TGTGCCAGCAGCATCAACCAAGAGACCCAGTACTTC. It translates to CASSINQETQYF.

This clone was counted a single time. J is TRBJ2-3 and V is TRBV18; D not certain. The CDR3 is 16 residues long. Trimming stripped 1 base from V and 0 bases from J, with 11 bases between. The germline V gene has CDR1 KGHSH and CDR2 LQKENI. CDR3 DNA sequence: TGTGCCAGCTCACCACTAAACATACCTAGCACAGATACGCAGTATTTT. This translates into CASSPLNIPSTDTQYF. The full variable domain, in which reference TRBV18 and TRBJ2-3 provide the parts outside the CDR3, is NAGVMQNPRHLVRRRGQEARLRCSPMKGHSHVYWYRQLPEEGLKFMVYLQKENIIDESGMPKERFSAEFPKEGPSILRIQQVVRGDSAAYFCASSPLNIPSTDTQYFGPGTRLTVL.

This CDR3 is CASSRQGANNQPQHF. The CDR3 region has the DNA TGTGCCAGCAGTCGACAGGGGGCGAACAATCAGCCCCAGCATTTT. This rearrangement joins TRBV7-2 to TRBJ1-5; 10 bases fit TRBD1. Germline trimming cut 6 bases from V and 3 bases from J; bases unmatched to any gene: 5. The germline CDR1 and CDR2 sequences are SGHTA and FQGNSA. The CDR3 is 15 residues long. Complete variable domain (other parts from reference TRBV7-2 and TRBJ1-5): GAGVSQSPSNKVTEKGKDVELRCDPISGHTALYWYRQSLGQGLEFLIYFQGNSAPDKSGLPSDRFSAERTGGSVSTLTIQRTQQEDSAVYLCASSRQGANNQPQHFGDGTRLSIL.

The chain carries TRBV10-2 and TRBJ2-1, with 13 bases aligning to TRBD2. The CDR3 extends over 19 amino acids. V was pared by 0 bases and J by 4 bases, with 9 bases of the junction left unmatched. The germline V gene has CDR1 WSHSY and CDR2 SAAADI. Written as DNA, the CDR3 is TGCGCCAGCAGTGAGTCAGTAGGGACTAGCGGGAACTTTTACAATGAGCAGTTCTTC. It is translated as CASSESVGTSGNFYNEQFF.

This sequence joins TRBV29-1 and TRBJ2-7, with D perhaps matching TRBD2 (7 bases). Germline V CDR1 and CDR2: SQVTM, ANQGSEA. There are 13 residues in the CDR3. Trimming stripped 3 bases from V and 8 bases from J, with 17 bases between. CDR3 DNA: TGCAGCGTTGAGTGGAGGGGGGGAGGCCAGCAGTACTTC. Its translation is CSVEWRGGGQQYF.

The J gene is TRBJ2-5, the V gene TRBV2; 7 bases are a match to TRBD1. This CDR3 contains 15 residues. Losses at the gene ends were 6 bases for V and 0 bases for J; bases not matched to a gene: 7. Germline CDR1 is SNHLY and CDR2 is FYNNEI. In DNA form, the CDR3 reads TGTGCCAGCAGGGGAAAACAGGGGTACCAAGAGACCCAGTACTTC. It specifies CASRGKQGYQETQYF.

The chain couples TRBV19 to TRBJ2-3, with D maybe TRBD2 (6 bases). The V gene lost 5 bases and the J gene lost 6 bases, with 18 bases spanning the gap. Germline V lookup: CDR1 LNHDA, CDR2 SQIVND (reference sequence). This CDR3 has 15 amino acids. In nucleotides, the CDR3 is TGTGCCAGTAGTCCGGGGACTGGGGAAGGGGATACGCAGTATTTT. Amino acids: CASSPGTGEGDTQYF.

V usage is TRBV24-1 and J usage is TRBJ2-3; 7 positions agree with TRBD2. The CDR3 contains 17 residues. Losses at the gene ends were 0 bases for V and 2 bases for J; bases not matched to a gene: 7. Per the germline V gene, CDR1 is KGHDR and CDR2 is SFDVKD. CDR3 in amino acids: CATSDLPALADTDTQYF. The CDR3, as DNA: TGTGCCACCAGTGATTTGCCCGCTCTAGCGGACACAGATACGCAGTATTTT.

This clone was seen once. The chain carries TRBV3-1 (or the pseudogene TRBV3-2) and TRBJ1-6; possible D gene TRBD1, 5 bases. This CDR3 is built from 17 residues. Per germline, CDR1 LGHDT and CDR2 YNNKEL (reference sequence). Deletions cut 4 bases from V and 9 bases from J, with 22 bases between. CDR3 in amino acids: CASSPKILSGLSSPLHF. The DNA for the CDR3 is TGTGCCAGCAGCCCCAAGATTCTCTCAGGGCTAAGTTCACCCCTCCACTTT.

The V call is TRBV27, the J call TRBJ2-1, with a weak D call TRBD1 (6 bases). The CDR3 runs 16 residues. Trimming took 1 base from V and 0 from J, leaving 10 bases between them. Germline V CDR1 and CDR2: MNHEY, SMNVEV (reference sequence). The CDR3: CASSLWGRSSYNEQFF. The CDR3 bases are TGTGCCAGCAGTTTATGGGGGCGGAGCTCCTACAATGAGCAGTTCTTC.

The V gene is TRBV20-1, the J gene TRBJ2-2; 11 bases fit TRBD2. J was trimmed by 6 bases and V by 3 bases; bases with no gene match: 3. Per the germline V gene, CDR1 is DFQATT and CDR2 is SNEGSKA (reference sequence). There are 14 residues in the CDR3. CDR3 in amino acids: CSASSGRAPGELFF. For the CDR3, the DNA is TGCAGTGCTAGTAGCGGGAGGGCCCCCGGGGAGCTGTTTTTT.

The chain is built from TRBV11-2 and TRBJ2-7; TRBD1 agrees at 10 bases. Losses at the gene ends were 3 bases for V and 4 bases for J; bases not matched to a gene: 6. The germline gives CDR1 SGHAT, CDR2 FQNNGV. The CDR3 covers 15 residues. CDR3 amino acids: CASSLAGQGLYEQYF. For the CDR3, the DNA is TGTGCCAGCAGCTTGGCGGGACAGGGGTTGTACGAGCAGTACTTC.

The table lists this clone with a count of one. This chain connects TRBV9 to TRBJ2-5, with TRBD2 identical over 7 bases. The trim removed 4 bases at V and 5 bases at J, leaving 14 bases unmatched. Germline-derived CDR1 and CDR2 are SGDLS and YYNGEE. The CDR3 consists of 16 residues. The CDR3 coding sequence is TGTGCCAGCAGCCAATCTACTGGACTGGGGGGGGAGACCCAGTACTTC. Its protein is CASSQSTGLGGETQYF.

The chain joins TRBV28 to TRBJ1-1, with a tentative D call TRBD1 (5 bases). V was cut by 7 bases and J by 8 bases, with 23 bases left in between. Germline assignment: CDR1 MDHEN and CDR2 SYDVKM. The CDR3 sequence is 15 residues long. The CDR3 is CASISPGQTRGEAFF. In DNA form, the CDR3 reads TGTGCCAGCATTTCTCCCGGACAAACGCGTGGGGAAGCTTTCTTT. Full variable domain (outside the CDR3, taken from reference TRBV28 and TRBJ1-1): DVKVTQSSRYLVKRTGEKVFLECVQDMDHENMFWYRQDPGLGLRLIYFSYDVKMKEKGDIPEGYSVSREKKERFSLILESASTNQTSMYLCASISPGQTRGEAFFGQGTRLTVV.

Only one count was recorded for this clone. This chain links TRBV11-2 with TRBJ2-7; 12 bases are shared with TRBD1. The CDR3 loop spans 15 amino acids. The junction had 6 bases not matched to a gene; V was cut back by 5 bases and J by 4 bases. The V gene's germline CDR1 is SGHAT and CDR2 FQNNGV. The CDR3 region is CASSPGTGGGYEQYF. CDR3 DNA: TGTGCCAGCAGCCCGGGGACAGGGGGCGGGTACGAGCAGTACTTC.

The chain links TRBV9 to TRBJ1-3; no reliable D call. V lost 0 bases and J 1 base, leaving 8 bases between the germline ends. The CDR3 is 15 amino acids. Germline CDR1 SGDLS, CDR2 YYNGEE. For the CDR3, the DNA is TGTGCCAGCAGCGTAGGAGTAACGTCTGGAAACACCATATATTTT. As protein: CASSVGVTSGNTIYF.

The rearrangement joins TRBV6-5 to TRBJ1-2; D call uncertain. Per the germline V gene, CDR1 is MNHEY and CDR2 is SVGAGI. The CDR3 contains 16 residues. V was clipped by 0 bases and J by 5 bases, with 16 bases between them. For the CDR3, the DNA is TGTGCCAGCAGTTACTCATACCGAGGTATTGGGTATGGCTACACCTTC. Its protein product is CASSYSYRGIGYGYTF.

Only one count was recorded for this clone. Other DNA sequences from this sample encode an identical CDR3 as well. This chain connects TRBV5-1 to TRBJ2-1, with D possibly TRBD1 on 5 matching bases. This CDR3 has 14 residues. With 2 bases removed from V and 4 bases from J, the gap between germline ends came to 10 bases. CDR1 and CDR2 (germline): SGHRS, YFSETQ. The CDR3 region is CASSLGAKYNEQFF. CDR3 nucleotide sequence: TGCGCCAGCAGCTTAGGGGCCAAGTACAATGAGCAGTTCTTC.

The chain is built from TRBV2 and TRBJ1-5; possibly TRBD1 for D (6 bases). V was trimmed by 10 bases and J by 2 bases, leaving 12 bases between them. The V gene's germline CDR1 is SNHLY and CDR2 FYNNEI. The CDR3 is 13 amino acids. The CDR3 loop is CATSGQGNQPQHF. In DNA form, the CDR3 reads TGTGCCACGTCGGGACAAGGCAATCAGCCCCAGCATTTT. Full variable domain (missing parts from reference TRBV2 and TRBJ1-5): EPEVTQTPSHQVTQMGQEVILRCVPISNHLYFYWYRQILGQKVEFLVSFYNNEISEKSEIFDDQFSVERPDGSNFTLKIRSTKLEDSAMYFCATSGQGNQPQHFGDGTRLSIL.

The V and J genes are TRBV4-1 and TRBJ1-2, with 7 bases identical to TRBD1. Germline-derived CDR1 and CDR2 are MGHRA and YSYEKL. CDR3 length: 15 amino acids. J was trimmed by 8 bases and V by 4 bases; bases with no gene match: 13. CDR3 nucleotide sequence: TGCGCCAGCAGCCCCCCCCCGGACAGGCGGCTCGGCTACACCTTC. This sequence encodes CASSPPPDRRLGYTF.

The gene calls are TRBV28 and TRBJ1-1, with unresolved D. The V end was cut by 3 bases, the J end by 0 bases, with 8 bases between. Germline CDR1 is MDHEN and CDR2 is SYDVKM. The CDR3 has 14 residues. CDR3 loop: CASSFGEVNTEAFF. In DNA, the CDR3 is TGTGCCAGCAGTTTCGGGGAGGTGAACACTGAAGCTTTCTTT.

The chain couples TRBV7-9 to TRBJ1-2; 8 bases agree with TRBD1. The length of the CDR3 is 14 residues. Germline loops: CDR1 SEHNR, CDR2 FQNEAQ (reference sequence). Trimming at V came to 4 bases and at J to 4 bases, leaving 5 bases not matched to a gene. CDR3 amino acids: CASSSPDRAYGYTF. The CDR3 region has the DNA TGTGCCAGCAGCTCCCCGGACAGGGCCTATGGCTACACCTTC.